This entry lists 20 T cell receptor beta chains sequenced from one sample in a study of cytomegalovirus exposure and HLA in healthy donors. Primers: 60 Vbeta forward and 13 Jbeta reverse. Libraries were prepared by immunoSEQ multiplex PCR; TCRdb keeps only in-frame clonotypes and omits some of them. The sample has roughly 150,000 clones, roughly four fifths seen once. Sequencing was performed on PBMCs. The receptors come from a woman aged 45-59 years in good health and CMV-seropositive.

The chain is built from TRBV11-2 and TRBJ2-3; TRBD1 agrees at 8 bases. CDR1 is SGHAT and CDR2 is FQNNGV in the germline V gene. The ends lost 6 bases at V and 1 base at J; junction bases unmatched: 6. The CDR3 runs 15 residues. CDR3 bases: TGTGCCAGCAGTTTGCAGGGGGCACGCACAGATACGCAGTATTTT. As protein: CASSLQGARTDTQYF.

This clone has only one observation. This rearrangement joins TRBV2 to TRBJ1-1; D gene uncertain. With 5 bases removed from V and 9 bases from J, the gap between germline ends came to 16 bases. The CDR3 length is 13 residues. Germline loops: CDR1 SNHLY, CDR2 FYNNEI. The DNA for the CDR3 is TGTGCCAGCAGTTTCAGGACGGCGGGCCAAGCTTTCTTT. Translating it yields CASSFRTAGQAFF.

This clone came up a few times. CDR3 sequence (DNA): TGTGCCAGCTCCAACAGGGGCTATGGCTACACCTTC. Translation: CASSNRGYGYTF. The V call is TRBV7-9, the J call TRBJ1-2, with 7 bases fitting TRBD1. Looked up from germline, CDR1 is SEHNR and CDR2 is FQNEAQ (reference sequence). This CDR3 spans 12 amino acids. V was clipped by 8 bases and J by 4 bases; unmatched bases: 4.

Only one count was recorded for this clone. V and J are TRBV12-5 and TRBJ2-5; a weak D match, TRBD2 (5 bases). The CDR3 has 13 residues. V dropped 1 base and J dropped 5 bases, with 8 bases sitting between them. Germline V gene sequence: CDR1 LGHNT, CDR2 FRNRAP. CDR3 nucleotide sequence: TGTGCTAGTGGTTTGGCCCCGGGGGAGACCCAGTACTTC. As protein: CASGLAPGETQYF.

The CDR3 sequence: CASSLSPGEGYTEAFF. For the CDR3, the DNA is TGTGCCAGCAGCCTTAGCCCCGGGGAGGGGTACACTGAAGCTTTCTTT. The rearrangement joins TRBV6-6 to TRBJ1-1, with D perhaps matching TRBD1 (5 bases). The CDR3 runs to 16 residues. Trimming took off 6 bases at V and 3 bases at J, with 20 bases between the two ends. Germline assignment: CDR1 MNHNY and CDR2 SVGAGI (reference sequence).

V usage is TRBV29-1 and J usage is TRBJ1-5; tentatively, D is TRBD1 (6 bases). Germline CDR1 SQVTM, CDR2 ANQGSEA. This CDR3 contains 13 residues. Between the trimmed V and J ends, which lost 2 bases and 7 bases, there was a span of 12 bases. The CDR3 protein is CSVESGAGQPQHF. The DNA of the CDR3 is TGCAGCGTTGAATCAGGGGCCGGACAGCCCCAGCATTTT.

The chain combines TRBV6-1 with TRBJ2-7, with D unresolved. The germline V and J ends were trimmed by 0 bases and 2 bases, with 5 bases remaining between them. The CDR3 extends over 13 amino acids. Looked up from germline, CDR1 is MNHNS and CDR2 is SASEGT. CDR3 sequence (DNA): TGTGCCAGCAGTGAAGCGCCAGCCTACGAGCAGTACTTC. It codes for CASSEAPAYEQYF.

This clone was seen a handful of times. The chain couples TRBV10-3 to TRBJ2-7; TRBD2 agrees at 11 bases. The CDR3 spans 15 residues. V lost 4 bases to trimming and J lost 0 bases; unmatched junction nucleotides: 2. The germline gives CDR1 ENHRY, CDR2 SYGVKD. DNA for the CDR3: TGTGCCATCAGTGCTAGCGGGGGGCTCTCCTACGAGCAGTACTTC. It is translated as CAISASGGLSYEQYF.

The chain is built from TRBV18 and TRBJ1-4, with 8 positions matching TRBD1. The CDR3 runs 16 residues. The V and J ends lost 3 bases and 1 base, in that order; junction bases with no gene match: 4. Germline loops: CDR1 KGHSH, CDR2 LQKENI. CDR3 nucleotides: TGTGCCAGCTCACCGGACGGACAGGGAACTAATGAAAAACTGTTTTTT. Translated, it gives CASSPDGQGTNEKLFF.

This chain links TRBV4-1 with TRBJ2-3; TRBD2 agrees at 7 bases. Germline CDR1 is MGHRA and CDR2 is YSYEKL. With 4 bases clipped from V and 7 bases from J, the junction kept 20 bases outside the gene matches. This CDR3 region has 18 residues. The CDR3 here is CASSPPGGSAGERNTQYF. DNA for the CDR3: TGCGCCAGCAGCCCTCCCGGGGGTTCCGCGGGGGAAAGAAATACGCAGTATTTT.

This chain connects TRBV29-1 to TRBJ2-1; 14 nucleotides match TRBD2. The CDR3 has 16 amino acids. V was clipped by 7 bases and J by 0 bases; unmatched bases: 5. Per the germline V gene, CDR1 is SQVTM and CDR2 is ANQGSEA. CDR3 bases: TGCAGCGCCCGGACTAGCGGGGGGAGCTCCTACAATGAGCAGTTCTTC. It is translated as CSARTSGGSSYNEQFF.

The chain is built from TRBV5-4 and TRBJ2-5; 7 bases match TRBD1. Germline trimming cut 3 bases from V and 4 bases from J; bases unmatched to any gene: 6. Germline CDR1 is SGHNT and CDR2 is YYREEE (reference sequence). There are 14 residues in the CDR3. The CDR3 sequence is CASSSATGVETQYF. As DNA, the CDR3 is TGTGCCAGCAGCTCAGCTACAGGGGTAGAGACCCAGTACTTC.

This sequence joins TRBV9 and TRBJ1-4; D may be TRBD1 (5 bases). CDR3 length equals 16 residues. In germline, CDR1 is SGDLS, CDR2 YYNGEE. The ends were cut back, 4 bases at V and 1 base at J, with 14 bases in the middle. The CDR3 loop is CASSPGERGTNEKLFF. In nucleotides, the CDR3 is TGTGCCAGCAGCCCGGGGGAGAGGGGAACTAATGAAAAACTGTTTTTT.

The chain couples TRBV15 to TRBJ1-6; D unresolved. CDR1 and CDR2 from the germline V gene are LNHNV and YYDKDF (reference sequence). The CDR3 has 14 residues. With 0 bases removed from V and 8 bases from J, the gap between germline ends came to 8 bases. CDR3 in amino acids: CATSRDRTDSPLHF. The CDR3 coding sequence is TGTGCCACCAGCAGAGATCGCACGGATTCACCCCTCCACTTT.

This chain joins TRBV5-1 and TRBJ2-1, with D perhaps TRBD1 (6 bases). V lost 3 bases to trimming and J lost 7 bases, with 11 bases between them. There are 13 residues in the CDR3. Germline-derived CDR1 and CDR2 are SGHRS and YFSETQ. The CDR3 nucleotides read TGCGCCAGCAGCTCGGACAGCTGGAATGAGCAGTTCTTC. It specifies CASSSDSWNEQFF. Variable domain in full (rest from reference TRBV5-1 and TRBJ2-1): KAGVTQTPRYLIKTRGQQVTLSCSPISGHRSVSWYQQTPGQGLQFLFEYFSETQRNKGNFPGRFSGRQFSNSRSEMNVSTLELGDSALYLCASSSDSWNEQFFGPGTRLTVL.

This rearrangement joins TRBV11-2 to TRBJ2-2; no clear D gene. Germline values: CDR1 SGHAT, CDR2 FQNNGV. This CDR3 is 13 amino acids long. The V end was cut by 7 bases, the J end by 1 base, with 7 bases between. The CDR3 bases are TGTGCCAGCATCACGGGGAACACCGGGGAGCTGTTTTTT. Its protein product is CASITGNTGELFF.

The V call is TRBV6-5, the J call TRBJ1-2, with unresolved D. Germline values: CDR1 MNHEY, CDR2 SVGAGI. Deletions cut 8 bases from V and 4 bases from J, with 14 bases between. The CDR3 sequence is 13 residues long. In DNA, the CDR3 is TGTGCCAGCGCGGCCGACCCCTTCTATGGCTACACCTTC. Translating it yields CASAADPFYGYTF.

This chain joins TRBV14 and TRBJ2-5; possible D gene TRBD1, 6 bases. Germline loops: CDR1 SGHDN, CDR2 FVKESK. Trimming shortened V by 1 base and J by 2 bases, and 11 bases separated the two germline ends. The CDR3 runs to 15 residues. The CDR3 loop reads CASSQGGRGQETQYF. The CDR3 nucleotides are TGTGCCAGCAGCCAAGGGGGCAGGGGACAAGAGACCCAGTACTTC.

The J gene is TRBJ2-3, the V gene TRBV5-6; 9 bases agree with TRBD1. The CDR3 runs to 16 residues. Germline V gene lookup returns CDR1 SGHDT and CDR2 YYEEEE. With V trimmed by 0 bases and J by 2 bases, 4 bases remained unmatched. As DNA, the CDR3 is TGTGCCAGCAGCTTGGCCGGGACAGGGTACACAGATACGCAGTATTTT. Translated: CASSLAGTGYTDTQYF.

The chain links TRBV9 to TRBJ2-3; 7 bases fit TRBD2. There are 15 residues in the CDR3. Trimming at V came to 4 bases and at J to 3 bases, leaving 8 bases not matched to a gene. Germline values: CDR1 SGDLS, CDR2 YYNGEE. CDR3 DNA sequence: TGTGCCAGCAGCTCCTCCGGGACTATTACAGATACGCAGTATTTT. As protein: CASSSSGTITDTQYF.